This T cell receptor (beta chain) was found in a study of T cell repertoires in cytomegalovirus infection. This CDR3 has 15 residues. The V and J ends lost 1 base and 2 bases respectively, with 9 bases between them. TCRdb itself ran the reads through MiXCR, one entry per CDR3 protein. The table has more than 75,000 distinct CDR3 sequences, less than 30% seen once. This clonotype showed up just a few times. Its target is not known. V usage is TRBV12-3 or TRBV12-4 and J usage is TRBJ1-5, with D possibly being TRBD1 (5 bases). This clonotype originated in a human donor in good health (CMV status not recorded). Some clones in this sample may be carry-over from other donors' samples. Sequencing was performed on CD8+ T cells from cultured PBMCs, taken from culture after CMV antigen stimulation. The CDR3 coding sequence is TGTGCCAGCAGTTTAGTGGGACGGGGCAATCAGCCCCAGCATTTT. Protein sequence: CASSLVGRGNQPQHF.